Below, 29 T cell receptor beta chains from the same sample are listed, as sequenced in a study of blood T cell repertoires in COVID-19 (dated by TCRdb to 2020 to 2021). Libraries came from the immunoSEQ multiplex PCR assay. TCRdb re-hosts the immuneACCESS table, in-frame sequences only. Its copies lack some clones; in the studies checked, an unresolved V gene accounts for under half of them, and the cause for the rest is not known. For this sample there are about 230,000 clones; over 75% appear just once. Clones ranked in the top ten supply approximately 3.5% of the sample. The specimen was PBMCs or T cells enriched from blood (not recorded which). All receptors come from a woman in her twenties or thirties who had been exposed to COVID-19.

Ten or more counts support this clone. The gene calls are TRBV5-1 and TRBJ2-1, with a weak D call TRBD2 (6 bases). With 0 bases removed from V and 3 bases from J, the gap between germline ends came to 10 bases. CDR3 size: 15 residues. Germline CDR1 SGHRS, CDR2 YFSETQ. In DNA, the CDR3 is TGCGCCAGCAGCTTGGGAAGCGGGTACTACAATGAGCAGTTCTTC. Translating gives CASSLGSGYYNEQFF.

The rearrangement joins TRBV29-1 to TRBJ1-5; TRBD1 is a possible D gene (5 bases). CDR3 length: 13 residues. Looked up from germline, CDR1 is SQVTM and CDR2 is ANQGSEA. Trimming left V 4 bases short and J 5 bases short, with 12 bases between. Here the CDR3 reads CSVVLGVDQPQHF. CDR3 sequence (DNA): TGCAGCGTTGTGCTAGGGGTCGATCAGCCCCAGCATTTT.

This clone is a singleton in its sample. The J gene is TRBJ1-5, the V gene TRBV20-1, with TRBD1 identical over 7 bases. CDR1 and CDR2 (germline): DFQATT, SNEGSKA (reference sequence). Losses at the gene ends were 3 bases for V and 0 bases for J; bases not matched to a gene: 11. There are 17 residues in the CDR3. CDR3 coding DNA: TGCAGTGCTAGTTCCGGGACAGAAAAATTTAGCAATCAGCCCCAGCATTTT. Translation: CSASSGTEKFSNQPQHF.

The rearrangement links TRBV28 to TRBJ2-7; the match to TRBD1 covers 9 bases. V lost 3 bases, J lost 1 base, and 4 bases stayed unmatched. This CDR3 comprises 15 residues. The germline CDR1 and CDR2 sequences are MDHEN and SYDVKM. Written as DNA, the CDR3 is TGTGCCAGCAGTTTGGTGGGACAGGGTTCCTACGAGCAGTACTTC. Its protein product is CASSLVGQGSYEQYF.

This chain uses TRBV5-4 with TRBJ2-7; 9 bases are a match to TRBD2. The V and J ends lost 0 bases and 7 bases, in that order; junction bases with no gene match: 11. The CDR3 runs 16 residues. Germline V gene data show CDR1 as SGHNT and CDR2 as YYREEE (reference sequence). Written as DNA, the CDR3 is TGTGCCAGCAGCTTGGCGCCGGGGCTAGCGGGAAATGAGCAGTACTTC. It yields the protein CASSLAPGLAGNEQYF. Looking up the rest from reference TRBV5-4 and TRBJ2-7 gives the full variable domain: ETGVTQSPTHLIKTRGQQVTLRCSSQSGHNTVSWYQQALGQGPQFIFQYYREEENGRGNFPPRFSGLQFPNYSSELNVNALELDDSALYLCASSLAPGLAGNEQYFGPGTRLTVT.

V gene TRBV6-5 combines with J gene TRBJ1-1; no reliable D call. V was pared by 5 bases and J by 4 bases, with 14 bases between. Germline V gives CDR1 MNHEY, CDR2 SVGAGI. This CDR3 is built from 14 residues. The CDR3 sequence is CASSIGGRGTEAFF. The CDR3 bases are TGTGCCAGCAGTATCGGAGGTCGTGGCACTGAAGCTTTCTTT.

This CDR3 is CAINTITGSPLHF. CDR3 DNA: TGTGCCATCAACACCATTACGGGGTCACCCCTCCACTTT. This chain connects TRBV10-3 to TRBJ1-6; D remains unclear. Germline values: CDR1 ENHRY, CDR2 SYGVKD. Trimming took off 7 bases at V and 10 bases at J, with 14 bases between the two ends. The CDR3 covers 13 residues.

The J gene is TRBJ2-1, the V gene TRBV3-1 (or the pseudogene TRBV3-2); TRBD2 aligns across 7 bases. The ends lost 0 bases at V and 2 bases at J; junction bases unmatched: 10. Looked up from germline, CDR1 is LGHDT and CDR2 is YNNKEL (reference sequence). This CDR3 contains 18 residues. The DNA for the CDR3 is TGTGCCAGCAGCCAAGAAGCTTCTCTAGCGGCCACCTACAATGAGCAGTTCTTC. Amino acids: CASSQEASLAATYNEQFF.

The rearrangement uses TRBV27 and TRBJ1-6, with D hard to call. The V gene lost 5 bases and the J gene lost 7 bases, with 9 bases spanning the gap. The CDR3 is 13 residues long. Per germline, CDR1 MNHEY and CDR2 SMNVEV (reference sequence). The CDR3, as DNA: TGTGCCAGCAGTGCCAAAGAGAATTCACCCCTCCACTTT. This sequence encodes CASSAKENSPLHF.

This chain uses TRBV11-3 with TRBJ2-2, with D uncertain. This CDR3 comprises 14 residues. The germline V gene has CDR1 SGHNT and CDR2 YENEEA. The V end was cut by 2 bases, the J end by 7 bases, with 11 bases between. CDR3 coding DNA: TGTGCCAGCAGCTTACGTCCGGGTGGCGGGGAGCTGTTTTTT. Amino acid sequence: CASSLRPGGGELFF.

This clone was seen more than once but under ten times. The rearrangement joins TRBV2 to TRBJ2-3, with TRBD2 matching over 7 bases. There are 16 residues in the CDR3. With 8 bases clipped from V and 0 bases from J, the junction kept 11 bases outside the gene matches. CDR1 is SNHLY and CDR2 is FYNNEI in the germline V gene. CDR3 sequence: CASLERDPRSTDTQYF. DNA for the CDR3: TGTGCCAGCTTAGAGCGGGACCCGAGGAGCACAGATACGCAGTATTTT.

J is TRBJ2-1 and V is TRBV19, with 11 nucleotides matching TRBD2. Losses at the gene ends were 5 bases for V and 1 base for J; bases not matched to a gene: 1. This CDR3 has 15 residues. CDR1 is LNHDA, CDR2 SQIVND, per germline (reference sequence). The CDR3 DNA follows: TGTGCCAGTAGTCGGACTAGCGGGTCCTACAATGAGCAGTTCTTC. Its translation: CASSRTSGSYNEQFF.

This rearrangement joins TRBV5-4 to TRBJ2-5; D remains unclear. The germline gives CDR1 SGHNT, CDR2 YYREEE (reference sequence). The CDR3 is 15 amino acids. V was trimmed by 0 bases and J by 1 base, leaving 10 bases between them. CDR3 loop: CASSLVTPSQETQYF. For the CDR3, the DNA is TGTGCCAGCAGCTTGGTCACTCCTAGCCAAGAGACCCAGTACTTC.

V and J are TRBV19 and TRBJ2-7; 9 nucleotides match TRBD2. The V gene's germline CDR1 is LNHDA and CDR2 SQIVND (reference sequence). There are 14 residues in the CDR3. V was clipped by 4 bases and J by 6 bases; unmatched bases: 7. In DNA form, the CDR3 reads TGTGCCAGTAGTAGGGCTAGCGGGATAGGCGAGCAGTACTTC. It is translated as CASSRASGIGEQYF.

This clone is a singleton in its sample. The chain carries TRBV3-1 (or the pseudogene TRBV3-2) and TRBJ2-7, with 11 bases lining up with TRBD2. Germline lookup yields CDR1 LGHDT and CDR2 YNNKEL (reference sequence). After removal of 5 bases from V and 0 bases from J, the junction contained 3 bases not matched to a gene. This CDR3 comprises 15 residues. CDR3 sequence reads: CASSSLAGVSYEQYF. CDR3 bases: TGTGCCAGCAGCTCACTAGCGGGAGTCTCCTACGAGCAGTACTTC.

The CDR3 sequence: CASSSLPGQNNEQFF. CDR3 DNA sequence: TGTGCCAGCAGCTCCCTCCCGGGACAGAACAATGAGCAGTTCTTC. The chain has TRBV7-2 and TRBJ2-1; the match to TRBD1 covers 7 bases. With 4 bases clipped from V and 5 bases from J, the junction kept 8 bases outside the gene matches. This CDR3 is 15 amino acids long. In germline, CDR1 is SGHTA, CDR2 FQGNSA.

This clone was found once. The rearrangement joins TRBV7-9 to TRBJ2-5; 9 bases fit TRBD2. The CDR3 runs 16 residues. The V gene's germline CDR1 is SEHNR and CDR2 FQNEAQ (reference sequence). After removal of 4 bases from V and 3 bases from J, the junction contained 9 bases not matched to a gene. The DNA for the CDR3 is TGTGCCAGCAGCTCAAATCGACTAGCGGAGGAAGAGACCCAGTACTTC. This sequence encodes CASSSNRLAEEETQYF.

There are a few counts of this clone. This chain joins TRBV5-6 and TRBJ2-7; 8 nucleotides align to TRBD1. The CDR3 is 17 amino acids. V lost 3 bases, J lost 3 bases, and 14 bases stayed unmatched. Germline values: CDR1 SGHDT, CDR2 YYEEEE. CDR3 sequence: CASSWRDRSAQIYEQYF. DNA for the CDR3: TGTGCCAGCAGCTGGAGGGACAGGTCCGCCCAGATCTACGAGCAGTACTTC.

The gene calls are TRBV27 and TRBJ2-3; D is unclear. The CDR3 runs 18 residues. Between the trimmed V and J ends, which lost 0 bases and 0 bases, there was a span of 16 bases. CDR1 and CDR2 (germline): MNHEY, SMNVEV (reference sequence). CDR3 sequence: CASSLSSFTATSTDTQYF. The CDR3 DNA follows: TGTGCCAGCAGTTTATCGAGTTTTACTGCGACTAGCACAGATACGCAGTATTTT.

The rearrangement links TRBV11-3 to TRBJ2-1; TRBD1 aligns across 10 bases. The CDR3 spans 14 residues. Germline V gives CDR1 SGHNT, CDR2 YENEEA. The V segment lost 1 base and the J segment 8 bases; nucleotides outside the gene matches: 2. Here the CDR3 DNA reads TGTGCCAGCAGCTTAGGGACAGGGGGTTATGAGCAGTTCTTC. The encoded protein is CASSLGTGGYEQFF.

The chain uses TRBV15 and TRBJ2-1; 9 bases are a match to TRBD1. The V segment lost 5 bases and the J segment 0 bases; nucleotides outside the gene matches: 5. Germline CDR1 is LNHNV and CDR2 is YYDKDF (reference sequence). This CDR3 spans 16 amino acids. In DNA, the CDR3 is TGTGCCACCAGCCGTGGACAGGGGAGCTCCTACAATGAGCAGTTCTTC. Its translation: CATSRGQGSSYNEQFF.

The gene calls are TRBV24-1 and TRBJ2-7; the D gene is possibly TRBD1 (6 bases). V was shortened by 5 bases and J by 6 bases, with 13 bases between the two germline ends. The germline V gene encodes CDR1 KGHDR and CDR2 SFDVKD. The CDR3 is made up of 13 amino acids. The CDR3 region is CATSASTGREQYF. The DNA of the CDR3 is TGTGCCACCAGTGCCTCAACAGGGCGCGAGCAGTACTTC.

This chain connects TRBV11-2 to TRBJ2-7; 10 nucleotides line up with TRBD2. From germline, CDR1 is SGHAT and CDR2 FQNNGV. Trimming took 2 bases from V and 6 from J; bases not matched to a gene: 10. This CDR3 is built from 16 residues. The CDR3 nucleotides are TGTGCCAGCAGCTTATCCAGCGGGAGGGCCTTTTCCGAGCAGTACTTC. It yields the protein CASSLSSGRAFSEQYF.

This clone was recorded once. The chain combines TRBV10-3 with TRBJ2-3; a weak D match, TRBD2 (6 bases). This CDR3 spans 14 amino acids. V shed 7 bases and J shed 6 bases, with 17 bases lying between them. Germline CDR1 is ENHRY and CDR2 is SYGVKD. Here the CDR3 reads CAINGGGPEDTQYF. The CDR3 region has the DNA TGTGCCATCAACGGGGGAGGACCAGAGGATACGCAGTATTTT.

The chain recombines TRBV18 with TRBJ2-1, with D tentatively TRBD2 (6 bases). Germline loops: CDR1 KGHSH, CDR2 LQKENI. Trimming took off 0 bases at V and 5 bases at J, with 11 bases between the two ends. The CDR3 covers 15 residues. Here the CDR3 DNA reads TGTGCCAGCTCACCACCGGTAGCGGCAGACAATGAGCAGTTCTTC. Translation: CASSPPVAADNEQFF.

V gene TRBV9 combines with J gene TRBJ2-2; 7 bases are a match to TRBD1. The V gene end was trimmed by 4 bases and the J gene end by 4 bases; junction bases not matched to a gene: 4. Germline V gene lookup returns CDR1 SGDLS and CDR2 YYNGEE. The CDR3 covers 14 residues. The CDR3 DNA follows: TGTGCCAGCAGCCTCCGGACAGGCACCGGGGAGCTGTTTTTT. Translated, it gives CASSLRTGTGELFF. Full variable domain (remainder filled in from reference TRBV9 and TRBJ2-2): DSGVTQTPKHLITATGQRVTLRCSPRSGDLSVYWYQQSLDQGLQFLIQYYNGEERAKGNILERFSAQQFPDLHSELNLSSLELGDSALYFCASSLRTGTGELFFGEGSRLTVL.

The chain is built from TRBV2 and TRBJ2-3; the D gene is possibly TRBD1 (6 bases). This CDR3 is built from 15 residues. V lost 10 bases and J lost 0, with 17 bases in between. Germline V gene sequence: CDR1 SNHLY, CDR2 FYNNEI. The CDR3 coding sequence is TGTGCCACCCAAAAGGACAGCGCTAGCACAGATACGCAGTATTTT. Residues: CATQKDSASTDTQYF.

The chain couples TRBV29-1 to TRBJ1-2; D not certain. The CDR3 has 13 residues. Germline lookup yields CDR1 SQVTM and CDR2 ANQGSEA. Deletions cut 3 bases from V and 2 bases from J, with 10 bases between. CDR3 sequence: CSVEGWENYGYTF. CDR3 in DNA: TGCAGCGTTGAGGGGTGGGAGAACTATGGCTACACCTTC.

This clone was seen only a few times. The sample contains more than one DNA sequence encoding this CDR3. The chain is built from TRBV7-9 and TRBJ1-4; TRBD1 matches at 7 bases. The J segment lost 7 bases and the V segment lost 1 base, leaving 3 bases of the junction unmatched. Looked up from germline, CDR1 is SEHNR and CDR2 is FQNEAQ (reference sequence). The CDR3 contains 14 residues. CDR3 sequence (DNA): TGTGCCAGCAGCTTAGGACAGGGAAGTGAAAAACTGTTTTTT. Amino acids: CASSLGQGSEKLFF.